This entry describes one T cell receptor (beta chain). What it binds is unknown. The data were taken from a study of OX40 agonist ivuxolimab in advanced cancers. Study background: The dose of intravenous ivuxolimab that patients received every 2 weeks ranged from 0.01 to 10 mg/kg.

The length of the CDR3 is 17 residues. Study-wide findings and caveats: Among T cells, CD8+ cells averaged more expanded clones than CD4+ cells. At doses 0.1 to 3.0 mg/kg, CD4+ and CD8+ clones expanded.

Generated by immunoSEQ multiplex PCR, the TCRdb table keeps only in-frame clones and is missing some. The sample contains more than 60,000 clones, around 87% of which appear only once. The clonotype was recovered from an adult with an advanced solid tumor such as melanoma, head and neck, liver or kidney cancer. The genes are TRBV21-1 and TRBJ2-1; the table's TRBD2 call for D was not verified on the DNA. TRBV21-1 is a documented pseudogene. Source: CD4+ or CD8+ T cells sorted from blood, taken in a trial of the OX40 agonist ivuxolimab. CDR3 sequence reads: CASSRSRTSREYNEQFF. CDR3 in DNA: TGTGCCAGCAGCAGAAGCCGGACTTCCCGGGAGTACAATGAGCAGTTCTTC.